This T cell receptor (beta chain) was identified during a study of T cell responses to AZD1222 COVID-19 vaccine. The table came from immunoSEQ multiplex PCR; TCRdb's copy has only in-frame clones and leaves some out. This table holds approximately 100,000 clones, approximately 90% found once. The CDR3 consists of 13 residues. Trimming shortened V by 4 bases and J by 5 bases, and 12 bases separated the two germline ends. From germline, CDR1 is SGHTS and CDR2 YDEGEE. The source was peripheral blood, collected on day 0 of AZD1222 vaccination. The receptor comes from an adult in good health. The chain has TRBV5-8 and TRBJ1-2; unclear D gene. The CDR3 nucleotides read TGTGCCAGCAGCCTTTCTGCTGATTATGGCTACACCTTC. Its translation is CASSLSADYGYTF.